The rows below give T cell receptor beta chains drawn from one sample of a study of CD8 T cells in ankylosing spondylitis. MiXCR, applied by TCRdb to the 5' RACE reads, yields one record per CDR3 protein. The table records about 360,000 distinct CDR3 sequences, roughly 14% of them present only once. The sequencing input was blood, either unsorted or a sorted T cell fraction (not recorded which). These receptors were obtained from a male donor with ankylosing spondylitis or in good health (not recorded which). Each CDR3 is given with its conserved first and last residue. A D gene is named only where the DNA matches it firmly. Clone size is shown for a subset of rows, as once, few, many or a class of expanded clone.

v_gene	j_gene	d_gene	abundance	CDR3nt	CDR3aa
TRBV12-3/TRBV12-4	TRBJ1-2	-	many	TGTGCCAGCAGCGGGCAAGGGGGTCACGGCTATGGCTACACCTTC	CASSGQGGHGYGYTF
TRBV3-1	TRBJ2-3	-	-	TGTGCCAGCAGCCAGCGGAGCACAGATACGCAGTATTTT	CASSQRSTDTQYF
TRBV19	TRBJ2-1	TRBD2	few	TGTGCCAGTAGGACTAGCGGGAACAATGAGCAGTTCTTC	CASRTSGNNEQFF
TRBV5-1	TRBJ1-2	-	few	TGCGCCAGCAATGCCGCGGGGTCTGGCTACACCTTC	CASNAAGSGYTF
TRBV12-3/TRBV12-4	TRBJ2-7	-	-	TGTGCCAGCAGTTTAGGAGGCCACGCGCCCCCCTACGAGCAGTACTTC	CASSLGGHAPPYEQYF
TRBV5-1	TRBJ2-1	TRBD2	few	TGCGCCAGCAGTTACGGACTAGAGGTGAATGAGCAGTTCTTC	CASSYGLEVNEQFF
TRBV10-3	TRBJ1-2	-	few	TGTGCCATCAGCGTTGGCAGTCCCTATGGCTACACCTTC	CAISVGSPYGYTF
TRBV20-1	TRBJ2-3	-	-	TGCAGTGCAGAGAGCGGCAGCACAGATACGCAGTATTTT	CSAESGSTDTQYF
TRBV12-3/TRBV12-4	TRBJ2-3	TRBD2	many	TGTGCCAGCAGTTTAGGGCAGAGGAGGACTAGCGGGACCCAACGGGAGACAGATACGCAGTATTTT	CASSLGQRRTSGTQRETDTQYF
TRBV12-3/TRBV12-4	TRBJ2-2	-	-	TGTGCCAGCAGTTTCGGCACGCAGACCGGGGAGCTGTTTTTT	CASSFGTQTGELFF
TRBV3-1	TRBJ2-3	-	many	TGTGCCAGCAGCCAAATAGCGAATACGCAGTATTTT	CASSQIANTQYF
TRBV24-1	TRBJ2-3	-	few	TGTGCCACCAGTGACTCTGACAGCCCCACAGATACGCAGTATTTT	CATSDSDSPTDTQYF
TRBV5-1	TRBJ2-3	-	-	TGCGCCAGCGGGGCAGGGTTCAGTACAGATACGCAGTATTTT	CASGAGFSTDTQYF
TRBV5-1	TRBJ2-5	-	many	TGCGCCAGTACTACCCAGGGGACTTCTCAAGAGACCCAGTACTTC	CASTTQGTSQETQYF
TRBV7-2	TRBJ2-3	TRBD2	-	TGTGCCAGCAGCGTTGCTAGCGGGGGGGGCACAGATACGCAGTATTTT	CASSVASGGGTDTQYF
TRBV5-1	TRBJ2-5	-	few	TGCGCCAGCAGCTTGAATCAGGGACAAAAAGAGACCCAGTACTTC	CASSLNQGQKETQYF
TRBV3-1	TRBJ2-5	-	many	TGTGCCAGCAGCCAAGTATACGCAGGGTCCCAAGAGACCCAGTACTTC	CASSQVYAGSQETQYF
TRBV20-1	TRBJ2-1	-	-	TGCAGCCCCCTCCGGAGCTCCTACAATGAGCAGTTCTTC	CSPLRSSYNEQFF
TRBV7-2	TRBJ2-2	TRBD2	-	TGTGCCAGCAGCTTAGCGGGGGAGCTAGCGGGAGTCCACGGGGAGCTGTTTTTT	CASSLAGELAGVHGELFF
TRBV7-2	TRBJ1-1	-	many	TGTGCCAGCAGCTTACAAGTACTCAGGGAAGCTTTCTTT	CASSLQVLREAFF
TRBV3-1	TRBJ2-2	-	-	TGTGCCAGCAGCCAGGGGGGATGGACCGGGGAGCTGTTTTTT	CASSQGGWTGELFF
TRBV12-3/TRBV12-4	TRBJ2-7	TRBD1	many	TGTGCCAGCAGCATTACAGGGGTTGAGCAGTACTTC	CASSITGVEQYF
TRBV7-9	TRBJ1-1	TRBD1	-	TGTGCCAGCAGCCTAAGTGGGACAGGGGGCGCTGAAGCTTTCTTT	CASSLSGTGGAEAFF
TRBV20-1	TRBJ2-1	TRBD2	-	TGCAGTGCTAGAGATGTAGCGGGAGTCACCAATGAGCAGTTCTTC	CSARDVAGVTNEQFF
TRBV5-1	TRBJ2-1	TRBD2	-	TGCGCCAGCAGCCCTAGCGGGGGGACCTACAATGAGCAGTTCTTC	CASSPSGGTYNEQFF
TRBV3-1	TRBJ2-3	TRBD1	few	TGTGCCAGCAGCCAAGATCAGGCGACAGGGCGGAATACGCAGTATTTT	CASSQDQATGRNTQYF
TRBV29-1	TRBJ1-5	-	few	TGCAGCGTCGGCCAAGGGTCAGGAGGGATCAATCAGCCCCAGCATTTT	CSVGQGSGGINQPQHF
TRBV20-1	TRBJ2-7	-	-	TGCAGTGCTTGGGACACCCCGGGGGTCGACGAGCAGTACTTC	CSAWDTPGVDEQYF
TRBV5-1	TRBJ2-2	-	few	TGCGCCAGCCAGTGGTCGAACACCGGGGAGCTGTTTTTT	CASQWSNTGELFF
TRBV11-2	TRBJ1-2	-	few	TGTGCCAGCAGTGTGGCAGGGACCAACTATGGCTACACCTTC	CASSVAGTNYGYTF
TRBV5-1	TRBJ2-5	-	-	TGCGCCAGCAGCTTGCTCGGGGAGACCCAGTACTTC	CASSLLGETQYF
TRBV12-3/TRBV12-4	TRBJ2-1	-	-	TGTGCCAGCAGTTTGTTTCCACATGGACGGTTCTTC	CASSLFPHGRFF
TRBV29-1	TRBJ2-5	-	-	TGCAGCGGTCGCCTGGATGAGGGGCGAAAGACCCAGTACTTC	CSGRLDEGRKTQYF
TRBV5-1	TRBJ2-7	TRBD2	many	TGCGCCAGCAGACGGGGGGGAGGATACGAGCAGTACTTC	CASRRGGGYEQYF
TRBV5-1	TRBJ2-2	TRBD2	many	TGCGCCAGCAGCTTGTCGTTAGCGGGGGACCTCACCGGGGAGCTGTTTTTT	CASSLSLAGDLTGELFF
TRBV5-1	TRBJ2-7	-	-	TGCGCCAGCAGCTGGGCCGGGCTCCTCACCGAGCAGTACTTC	CASSWAGLLTEQYF